Detailed here is one T cell receptor (beta chain). Original data processing: Reference gene primer amplification in the assay estimated nucleated cell counts. Using immunoSEQ multiplex PCR, the repertoire was profiled, and TCRdb retains in-frame clones only, with some absent. That table furnishes V, J and clone size, whereas the DNA furnished D and trimming. The table shows around 190,000 clones, with 89% occurring only once. This specimen belongs to a study of blood T cell repertoires in COVID-19. As for the study in general: COVID-19 samples from acute and convalescent phases originated in the United States, Italy and Spain.

Sequenced sample: peripheral blood. The source of this sequence is a man in his late teens or twenties who had recovered from COVID-19.

The CDR3 here is CASSLAGGSLYEQYF. For the CDR3, the DNA is TGTGCCAGCAGCCTCGCCGGCGGGAGTCTCTACGAGCAGTACTTC. The chain carries TRBV7-9 and TRBJ2-7, with TRBD2 matching 7 bases. This CDR3 spans 15 amino acids. Germline assignment: CDR1 SEHNR and CDR2 FQNEAQ (reference sequence). Trimming took 5 bases from V and 3 from J; bases not matched to a gene: 10.